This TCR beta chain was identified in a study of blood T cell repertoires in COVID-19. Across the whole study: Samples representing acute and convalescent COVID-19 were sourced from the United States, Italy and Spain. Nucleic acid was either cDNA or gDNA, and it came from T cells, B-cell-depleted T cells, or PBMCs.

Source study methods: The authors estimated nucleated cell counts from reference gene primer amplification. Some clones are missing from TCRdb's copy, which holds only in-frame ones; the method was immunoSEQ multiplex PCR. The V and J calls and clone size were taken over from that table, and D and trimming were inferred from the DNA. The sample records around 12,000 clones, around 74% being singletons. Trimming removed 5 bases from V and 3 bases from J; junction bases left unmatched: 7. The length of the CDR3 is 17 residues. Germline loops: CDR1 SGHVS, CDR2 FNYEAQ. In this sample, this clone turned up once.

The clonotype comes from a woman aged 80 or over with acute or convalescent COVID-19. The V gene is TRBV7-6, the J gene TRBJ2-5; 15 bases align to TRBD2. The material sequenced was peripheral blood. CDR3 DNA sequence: TGTGCCAGCAGCCCGATGGGACTAGCGGGGGGAAAAGAGACCCAGTACTTC. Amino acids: CASSPMGLAGGKETQYF.